This T cell receptor (beta chain) was retrieved from a study of T cell repertoires in cytomegalovirus infection. The study, taken as a whole, reports: The ex vivo response was dominated by HLA-C-restricted CMV-specific TCR beta clonotypes.

TCRdb independently ran MiXCR on the reads; one entry per CDR3 protein. The profile covers hundreds of thousands of distinct CDR3 sequences, with roughly a quarter appearing a single time and roughly 8% taken by the ten largest. The CDR3 contains 16 residues. CDR1 is MNHNY and CDR2 is SVGAGI in the germline V gene (reference sequence). Trimming removed 6 bases at V and 4 bases at J, with 21 bases between. Points on this clonotype: The antigen is not known.

The specimen sequenced was CD8+ T cells from PBMCs. The chain carries TRBV6-6 and TRBJ2-5; D is tentatively TRBD1 or TRBD2 (5 bases each). This receptor was identified in a human donor in good health (CMV status not recorded). Some clones in this sample may be carry-over from other donors' samples. This chain's CDR3 is CASSYGTVDWGETQYF. The CDR3 coding sequence is TGTGCCAGCAGCTACGGGACGGTCGATTGGGGAGAGACCCAGTACTTC.